The rows below give T cell receptor beta chains drawn from one sample of a study of blood T cells in healthy people across ages. TCRdb processed the 5' RACE reads anew with MiXCR; each CDR3 protein has one entry. The data hold 650,000 to 700,000 distinct CDR3 sequences, with roughly half observed a single time. The sequencing sample was made of blood. Receptors were obtained from a woman older than 75 in good health. Each CDR3 is given with its conserved first and last residue. The D gene is left open where the match is weak. Clone size is not always given. Where it is, it says once, few, many or a class for expanded clones.

>TRBV7-9|TRBD1|15|NA|TRBJ2-1
CASSSGTGWYNEQFF
TGTGCCAGCAGCTCCGGGACAGGGTGGTACAATGAGCAGTTCTTC
>TRBV10-3|TRBD1|15|NA|TRBJ2-7
CAISDAGQVAYEQYF
TGTGCCATCAGTGACGCGGGACAGGTAGCTTACGAGCAGTACTTC
>TRBV10-1|TRBD2|19|NA|TRBJ2-1
CASSEAGELAVDSYNEQFF
TGCGCCAGCAGTGAGGCGGGGGAACTGGCGGTCGACTCCTACAATGAGCAGTTCTTC
>TRBV5-1|NA|13|few|TRBJ1-6
CASSVTFYSPLHF
TGCGCCAGCAGCGTAACATTCTATTCACCCCTCCACTTT
>TRBV20-1|NA|15|NA|TRBJ2-3
CSARGGTGYTDTQYF
TGCAGTGCCCGCGGGGGGACAGGGTACACAGATACGCAGTATTTT
>TRBV7-9|TRBD1|15|NA|TRBJ2-2
CASSSGQGNTGELFF
TGTGCCAGCAGCTCCGGACAGGGAAACACCGGGGAGCTGTTTTTT
>TRBV5-1|TRBD2|20|NA|TRBJ2-1
CASSPALVAGGPLSYNEQFF
TGCGCCAGCAGCCCCGCTTTGGTGGCGGGGGGGCCACTCTCCTACAATGAGCAGTTCTTC
>TRBV29-1|NA|11|NA|TRBJ2-3
CSMGRSDTQYF
TGCAGTATGGGGCGGAGCGATACGCAGTATTTT
>TRBV20-1|NA|12|NA|TRBJ2-5
CSAGRGIETQYF
TGCAGTGCAGGAAGGGGGATAGAGACCCAGTACTTC
>TRBV3-1|TRBD2|16|NA|TRBJ2-3
CASSQLAGASTDTQYF
TGTGCCAGCAGCCAACTAGCGGGGGCGAGCACAGATACGCAGTATTTT
>TRBV7-9|NA|14|few|TRBJ1-5
CASSQEEGFQPQHF
TGTGCCAGCAGCCAGGAGGAGGGGTTTCAGCCCCAGCATTTT
>TRBV12-3/TRBV12-4|NA|14|NA|TRBJ2-3
CASSAVSVTDTQYF
TGTGCCAGCAGTGCTGTTTCAGTAACAGATACGCAGTATTTT
>TRBV28|NA|16|NA|TRBJ2-4
CASSLAGGIGKNIQYF
TGTGCCAGCAGTTTAGCCGGGGGAATCGGCAAAAACATTCAGTACTTC
>TRBV7-2|TRBD1|14|NA|TRBJ2-5
CASSLDGTGEDRYF
TGTGCCAGCAGCTTAGATGGGACAGGGGAAGATCGGTACTTC
>TRBV20-1|TRBD1|15|few|TRBJ2-2
CSAKSGQLNTGELFF
TGCAGTGCTAAGTCGGGACAGCTGAACACCGGGGAGCTGTTTTTT
>TRBV7-2|TRBD1|14|NA|TRBJ1-5
CASGSDRAFRPQHF
TGTGCCAGCGGCTCAGACAGGGCGTTTCGGCCCCAGCATTTT
>TRBV20-1|NA|12|few|TRBJ1-1
CSARSGNTEAFF
TGCAGTGCTAGGTCAGGGAACACTGAAGCTTTCTTT
>TRBV5-1|NA|14|NA|TRBJ1-2
CASRTGPTLDDYTF
TGCGCCAGCAGGACGGGACCTACCTTGGATGACTACACCTTC
>TRBV29-1|TRBD2|11|NA|TRBJ2-1
CSVESGGLQFF
TGCAGCGTTGAATCGGGAGGGCTGCAGTTCTTC
>TRBV7-9|NA|16|NA|TRBJ2-1
CASKTRGDQTYNEQFF
TGTGCCAGCAAAACCCGAGGGGATCAAACCTACAATGAGCAGTTCTTC
>TRBV5-1|NA|15|NA|TRBJ1-1
CASSMGGGDHTEAFF
TGCGCCAGCAGCATGGGGGGCGGGGACCACACTGAAGCTTTCTTT
>TRBV6-5|TRBD1|16|many|TRBJ2-5
CASSYSAGTGVETQYF
TGTGCCAGCAGTTACTCGGCCGGGACAGGGGTAGAGACCCAGTACTTC
>TRBV3-1|NA|14|NA|TRBJ1-1
CASSQSPVNTEAFF
TGTGCCAGCAGCCAGAGTCCGGTGAACACTGAAGCTTTCTTT
>TRBV12-3/TRBV12-4|NA|13|NA|TRBJ1-1
CASTQRSGTEAFF
TGTGCCAGCACACAGAGAAGTGGCACTGAAGCTTTCTTT
>TRBV7-9|TRBD1|15|few|TRBJ1-2
CASSLSTGIHYGYTF
TGTGCCAGCAGCTTATCGACAGGGATACACTATGGCTACACCTTC
>TRBV29-1|TRBD1|14|NA|TRBJ2-3
CSADTGTGEDTQYF
TGCAGCGCTGATACCGGGACAGGGGAGGATACGCAGTATTTT
>TRBV13|NA|16|NA|TRBJ2-5
CASSRRQGSGRKTQYF
TGTGCCAGCAGCCGCAGACAGGGGAGCGGGAGAAAGACCCAGTACTTC